This note documents a single TCR beta chain sequence. Some clones are missing from TCRdb's copy, which holds only in-frame ones; the method was immunoSEQ multiplex PCR. This table holds about 440,000 clones, roughly 88% found once. This sample was included in a study of blood T cell repertoires in COVID-19. The CDR3 sequence is 15 residues long. CDR1 is SGDLS and CDR2 is YYNGEE in the germline V gene. V was clipped by 4 bases and J by 4 bases, with 15 bases between them. The receptor was derived from a woman aged 45 to 65 with COVID-19, enrolled during active disease. Sequencing was performed on peripheral blood. The chain links TRBV9 to TRBJ1-3; no reliable D call. CDR3 nucleotides: TGTGCCAGCAGCACGCGCTCGGGATCCGGAAACACCATATATTTT. This codes for CASSTRSGSGNTIYF. The whole variable domain, filled in from reference TRBV9 and TRBJ1-3, reads DSGVTQTPKHLITATGQRVTLRCSPRSGDLSVYWYQQSLDQGLQFLIQYYNGEERAKGNILERFSAQQFPDLHSELNLSSLELGDSALYFCASSTRSGSGNTIYFGEGSWLTVV.